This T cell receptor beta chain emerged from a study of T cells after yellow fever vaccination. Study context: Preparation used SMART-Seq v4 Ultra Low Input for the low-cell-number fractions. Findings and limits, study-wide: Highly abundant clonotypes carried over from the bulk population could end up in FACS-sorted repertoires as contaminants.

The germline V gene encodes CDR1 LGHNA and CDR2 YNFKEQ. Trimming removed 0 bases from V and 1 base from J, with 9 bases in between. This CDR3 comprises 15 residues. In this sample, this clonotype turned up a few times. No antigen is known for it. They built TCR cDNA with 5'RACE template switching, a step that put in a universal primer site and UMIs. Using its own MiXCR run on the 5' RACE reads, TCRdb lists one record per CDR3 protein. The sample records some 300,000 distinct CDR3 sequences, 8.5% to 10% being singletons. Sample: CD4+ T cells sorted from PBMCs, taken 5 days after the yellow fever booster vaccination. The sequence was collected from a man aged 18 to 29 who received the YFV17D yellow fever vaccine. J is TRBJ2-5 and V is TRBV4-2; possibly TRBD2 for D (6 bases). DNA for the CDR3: TGTGCCAGCAGCCAAGATCGGACTACCCAAGAGACCCAGTACTTC. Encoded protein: CASSQDRTTQETQYF.